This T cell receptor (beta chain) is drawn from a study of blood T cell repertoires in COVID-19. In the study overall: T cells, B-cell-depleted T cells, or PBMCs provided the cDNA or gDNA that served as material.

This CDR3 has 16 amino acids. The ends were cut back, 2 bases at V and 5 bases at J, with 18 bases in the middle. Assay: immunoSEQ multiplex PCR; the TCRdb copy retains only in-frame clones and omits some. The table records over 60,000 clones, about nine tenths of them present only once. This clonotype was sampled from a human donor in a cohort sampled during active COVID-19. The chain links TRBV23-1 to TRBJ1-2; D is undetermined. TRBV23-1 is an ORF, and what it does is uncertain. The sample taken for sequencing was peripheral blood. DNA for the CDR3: TGCGCCAGCAGTCAAAGGTGGACTTCGCGGCCTTATGGCTACACCTTC. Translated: CASSQRWTSRPYGYTF.